Shown below are 28 T cell receptor beta chains from a single sample sequenced in a study of T cells after yellow fever vaccination. MiXCR, run by TCRdb on the 5' RACE reads, gives a single entry per CDR3 protein. The sample lists some 350,000 distinct CDR3 sequences, about 6% occurring once. The sequences come from PBMCs, collected 5 days after the yellow fever booster vaccination. All receptors come from a man aged 30-40 years who received the YFV17D yellow fever vaccine.

The chain is built from TRBV7-2 and TRBJ2-2, with 11 bases aligning to TRBD1. The CDR3 covers 16 residues. CDR1 SGHTA and CDR2 FQGNSA come from the germline V gene. V gave up 5 bases and J gave up 3 bases; unmatched junction bases: 5. The CDR3 bases are TGTGCCAGCAGCCCCCGGACAGGGGGCTACACCGGGGAGCTGTTTTTT. Translated: CASSPRTGGYTGELFF.

This clonotype was counted only a few times. The rearrangement uses TRBV29-1 and TRBJ2-7, with D perhaps matching TRBD1 (5 bases). The CDR3 is 14 amino acids. Between the trimmed V and J ends, which lost 1 base and 2 bases, there was a span of 12 bases. The germline gives CDR1 SQVTM, CDR2 ANQGSEA. CDR3 in amino acids: CSVEVGRATYEQYF. The CDR3, as DNA: TGCAGCGTTGAAGTGGGCAGGGCTACCTACGAGCAGTACTTC.

The chain links TRBV27 to TRBJ1-3; D gene uncertain. Germline CDR1 and CDR2: MNHEY and SMNVEV (reference sequence). Between the trimmed V and J ends, which lost 7 bases and 0 bases, there was a span of 1 base. This CDR3 has 11 amino acids. CDR3 bases: TGTGCCAGCATCTCTGGAAACACCATATATTTT. Its translation: CASISGNTIYF.

There are a few counts of this clonotype. The chain employs TRBV9 and TRBJ2-3; no clear D gene. V lost 0 bases and J lost 0, with 11 bases in between. Per the germline V gene, CDR1 is SGDLS and CDR2 is YYNGEE. The CDR3 runs to 16 residues. The CDR3 DNA is TGTGCCAGCAGCGTAGAGATGCGGTCTAGCACAGATACGCAGTATTTT. It translates to CASSVEMRSSTDTQYF.

This chain's CDR3 is CASAGGDFNSPLHF. The CDR3, as DNA: TGCGCCAGTGCTGGAGGCGATTTTAATTCACCCCTCCACTTT. This chain joins TRBV5-1 and TRBJ1-6; D remains ambiguous. Trimming left V 8 bases short and J 6 bases short, with 15 bases between. The CDR3 spans 14 residues. Germline assignment: CDR1 SGHRS and CDR2 YFSETQ. The entire variable domain, with the rest obtained from reference TRBV5-1 and TRBJ1-6, is as follows: KAGVTQTPRYLIKTRGQQVTLSCSPISGHRSVSWYQQTPGQGLQFLFEYFSETQRNKGNFPGRFSGRQFSNSRSEMNVSTLELGDSALYLCASAGGDFNSPLHFGNGTRLTVT.

This clonotype has a handful of counts. The rearrangement joins TRBV12-3 or TRBV12-4 to TRBJ2-5, with TRBD2 matching over 8 bases. This CDR3 has 14 amino acids. Losses at the gene ends were 3 bases for V and 5 bases for J; bases not matched to a gene: 5. The CDR3 DNA follows: TGTGCCAGCAGTTTCCGGGAGGGAATGGAGACCCAGTACTTC. It specifies CASSFREGMETQYF.

The chain combines TRBV4-2 with TRBJ2-3; D gene ambiguous. Trimming shortened V by 1 base and J by 2 bases, and 7 bases separated the two germline ends. In germline, CDR1 is LGHNA, CDR2 YNFKEQ. The CDR3 runs to 14 residues. CDR3 region: CASSQAIHTDTQYF. The CDR3 nucleotides read TGTGCCAGCAGCCAAGCCATTCACACAGATACGCAGTATTTT.

This clonotype was seen many times. The rearrangement joins TRBV6-6 to TRBJ2-7; D is uncertain. CDR3 size: 12 residues. Germline CDR1 is MNHNY and CDR2 is SVGAGI (reference sequence). V lost 4 bases, J lost 2 bases, and 6 bases lay in between. The CDR3 loop reads CASSSHPYEQYF. CDR3 nucleotides: TGTGCCAGCAGTTCACATCCCTACGAGCAGTACTTC.

This sequence joins TRBV5-1 and TRBJ2-1; D is uncertain. V was shortened by 5 bases and J by 5 bases, with 11 bases between the two germline ends. The germline CDR1 and CDR2 sequences are SGHRS and YFSETQ. This CDR3 is built from 13 residues. CDR3 bases: TGCGCCAGCAGAGTAGACCCCGACAATGAGCAGTTCTTC. Translated: CASRVDPDNEQFF.

This clonotype showed up many times. The V call is TRBV14, the J call TRBJ1-4; 7 nucleotides align to TRBD1. Per the germline V gene, CDR1 is SGHDN and CDR2 is FVKESK. The J segment lost 9 bases and the V segment lost 5 bases, leaving 12 bases of the junction unmatched. The CDR3 covers 15 residues. The CDR3 protein is CASSGPQGGGQKLFF. In DNA, the CDR3 is TGTGCCAGCAGCGGTCCTCAGGGGGGGGGCCAAAAACTGTTTTTT.

The chain carries TRBV11-2 and TRBJ1-5, with D possibly TRBD1 on 6 matching bases. Germline V gene data show CDR1 as SGHAT and CDR2 as FQNNGV. V lost 3 bases, J lost 9 bases, and 15 bases lay in between. The CDR3 is 14 residues long. The CDR3 sequence: CASSLDSPRGPQHF. The CDR3 coding sequence is TGTGCCAGCAGCTTGGACAGTCCAAGAGGGCCCCAGCATTTT.

This clonotype was seen a few times. The genes are TRBV6-5 and TRBJ1-2; 7 nucleotides match TRBD1. V trimming: 0 bases; J trimming: 8 bases; junction bases outside the gene matches: 6. The CDR3 is 14 residues long. Germline V CDR1 and CDR2: MNHEY, SVGAGI. The CDR3, as DNA: TGTGCCAGCAGTTACTCGACAGGGCTTGGGGGCTACACCTTC. Amino acids: CASSYSTGLGGYTF.

The chain couples TRBV6-2 or TRBV6-3 to TRBJ2-7; D ambiguous. With 6 bases removed from V and 2 bases from J, the gap between germline ends came to 14 bases. The CDR3 is 14 residues long. Germline V gives CDR1 MNHEY, CDR2 SVGEGT. This chain's CDR3 is CASSRLRPTYEQYF. The CDR3 bases are TGTGCCAGCAGCCGGCTTAGGCCTACCTACGAGCAGTACTTC.

This clonotype was recorded at least ten times. The chain is built from TRBV12-3 or TRBV12-4 and TRBJ1-3; D perhaps matches TRBD1 (5 bases). The CDR3 loop spans 15 amino acids. V was cut by 5 bases and J by 4 bases, with 15 bases left in between. CDR3 protein: CASSHTGTHGNTIYF. For the CDR3, the DNA is TGTGCCAGCAGTCATACCGGGACGCACGGAAACACCATATATTTT.

This clonotype was counted ten times or more. The chain has TRBV23-1 and TRBJ2-7, with unresolved D. TRBV23-1 counts as an open reading frame of uncertain function. The CDR3 runs 12 residues. V lost 9 bases and J lost 2, with 11 bases in between. The chain's CDR3 is CARVLIPYEQYF. The CDR3, as DNA: TGCGCCAGAGTATTAATACCCTACGAGCAGTACTTC.

This clonotype was seen a few times. V is TRBV20-1 and J is TRBJ2-3; D unclear. This CDR3 spans 13 amino acids. With 4 bases removed from V and 0 bases from J, the gap between germline ends came to 8 bases. Germline CDR1 is DFQATT and CDR2 is SNEGSKA (reference sequence). CDR3 DNA: TGCAGTGCTAATAGGCGGAGCACAGATACGCAGTATTTT. Its translation: CSANRRSTDTQYF.

This clonotype was counted many times. This chain joins TRBV5-1 and TRBJ2-1, with 7 bases that match TRBD2. In germline, CDR1 is SGHRS, CDR2 YFSETQ. This CDR3 contains 18 residues. J lost 0 bases, V lost 4 bases, and 13 bases had no gene match. The CDR3 is CASSTRTALAASYNEQFF. The CDR3 coding sequence is TGCGCCAGCAGCACCCGAACAGCTCTAGCGGCCTCCTACAATGAGCAGTTCTTC.

V usage is TRBV3-1 and J usage is TRBJ1-1; D is undetermined. This CDR3 spans 15 amino acids. Germline V gene data show CDR1 as LGHDT and CDR2 as YNNKEL (reference sequence). V was cut by 1 base and J by 0 bases, with 9 bases left in between. For the CDR3, the DNA is TGTGCCAGCAGCCAAGTAGGGCAGATGAACACTGAAGCTTTCTTT. Protein product: CASSQVGQMNTEAFF.

This clonotype was observed many times. V is TRBV29-1 and J is TRBJ1-1; possible D gene TRBD1, 6 bases. Germline CDR1 is SQVTM and CDR2 is ANQGSEA. With 6 bases removed from V and 4 bases from J, the gap between germline ends came to 12 bases. This CDR3 region has 12 residues. CDR3 sequence (DNA): TGCAGCGTACAGGGAGGCGGCACTGAAGCTTTCTTT. Protein: CSVQGGGTEAFF.

CDR3 sequence reads: CASSEGGQGYEQYF. The CDR3 DNA sequence: TGCGCCAGCAGTGAGGGGGGACAGGGATACGAGCAGTACTTC. The chain has TRBV5-1 and TRBJ2-7; 9 bases align to TRBD1. V shed 5 bases and J 4 bases; nucleotides not matched to a gene: 7. Per the germline V gene, CDR1 is SGHRS and CDR2 is YFSETQ. There are 14 residues in the CDR3.

This clonotype was detected many times. The rearrangement joins TRBV5-1 to TRBJ2-7, with D uncertain. The V and J ends lost 4 bases and 5 bases respectively, with 7 bases between them. CDR1 is SGHRS, CDR2 YFSETQ, per germline. The CDR3 has 11 residues. For the CDR3, the DNA is TGCGCCAGCAGCGAGTGGGACGAGCAGTACTTC. It yields the protein CASSEWDEQYF.

The chain is built from TRBV7-6 and TRBJ2-7; 10 bases match TRBD2. The CDR3 loop spans 15 amino acids. Germline CDR1 and CDR2: SGHVS and FNYEAQ. Trimming removed 1 base from V and 6 bases from J; junction bases left unmatched: 6. CDR3 coding DNA: TGTGCCAGCAGCTTAGTTCTAGCGGGAGACAGCGAGCAGTACTTC. Translated: CASSLVLAGDSEQYF.

There are a few counts of this clonotype. The chain joins TRBV20-1 to TRBJ2-3; D ambiguous. V lost 3 bases, J lost 2 bases, and 6 bases lay in between. The CDR3 runs to 12 residues. CDR1 and CDR2 (germline): DFQATT, SNEGSKA (reference sequence). CDR3: CSASLTTDTQYF. In DNA, the CDR3 is TGCAGTGCTAGCTTAACCACAGATACGCAGTATTTT.

The CDR3 bases are TGCGCCAGTACTAGGGGACAGGGAAACACAGATACGCAGTATTTT. As protein: CASTRGQGNTDTQYF. The chain couples TRBV5-1 to TRBJ2-3; 9 positions match TRBD1. Germline assignment: CDR1 SGHRS and CDR2 YFSETQ. The trim removed 8 bases at V and 2 bases at J, leaving 9 bases unmatched. CDR3 length: 15 amino acids.

This clonotype was seen repeatedly, ten times or more. The chain recombines TRBV20-1 with TRBJ1-3, with D unclear. V lost 0 bases and J 8 bases, leaving 11 bases between the germline ends. CDR1 is DFQATT, CDR2 SNEGSKA, per germline (reference sequence). The CDR3 contains 13 residues. DNA for the CDR3: TGCAGTGCTAGAGATGCGATCGGACACACCATATATTTT. It encodes CSARDAIGHTIYF.

With respect to this clonotype: This sequence may be a read error, since a much larger clone differs from it by one base. The CDR3 end shows no conserved phenylalanine or tryptophan, and so a read error is likely. The rearrangement joins TRBV27 to TRBJ2-7; D may correspond to TRBD1 or TRBD2 (5 bases each). Trimming pared 10 bases from V and 7 bases from J, leaving 20 bases between. In germline, CDR1 is MNHEY, CDR2 SMNVEV (reference sequence). The CDR3 consists of 13 residues. The CDR3 spells CATETVGGKEQYL. CDR3 in DNA: TGTGCCACCGAGACAGTTGGGGGTAAGGAGCAGTACTTG.

This clonotype was detected ten times or more. J is TRBJ2-5 and V is TRBV6-1, with D uncertain. Germline CDR1 reads MNHNS; CDR2 reads SASEGT. Trimming stripped 6 bases from V and 3 bases from J, with 17 bases between. This CDR3 comprises 15 residues. CDR3 DNA: TGTGCCAGCAGCCTACGACCGGGCTCAGAAGAGACCCAGTACTTC. Its translation is CASSLRPGSEETQYF.

This clonotype showed up many times. This chain uses TRBV24-1 with TRBJ2-1; D remains unclear. This CDR3 region has 15 residues. Trimming left V 9 bases short and J 10 bases short, with 24 bases between. Per the germline V gene, CDR1 is KGHDR and CDR2 is SFDVKD. In DNA form, the CDR3 reads TGTGCCACCCCGTGTGGGTTTGGGTCTGTAGACGAGCAGTTCTTC. It is translated as CATPCGFGSVDEQFF.